The T cell receptor (beta chain) under discussion was sequenced for a study of CD8+ T cells in alopecia areata. Study findings and constraints: Scalp and blood samples kept many expanded lesional clones throughout tofacitinib.

With respect to this clone: Its specificity is not known.

The treatment was: oral pan-JAK inhibitor, 5-10 mg twice daily. Extracted RNA was reverse transcribed, and the resulting cDNA served as sequencing template. Libraries were prepared by immunoSEQ multiplex PCR; TCRdb keeps only in-frame clonotypes and omits some of them. The data hold 210,000 or so clones, with approximately 70% observed a single time. CDR1 is SGHDT, CDR2 YYEEEE, per germline. The CDR3 is 15 residues long. Trimming left V 2 bases short and J 2 bases short, with 13 bases between. The rearrangement joins TRBV5-6 to TRBJ2-5, with D possibly TRBD1 on 5 matching bases. The sample here was CD4+ T cells sorted from blood, taken between weeks 43 and 45, from a patient treated with tofacitinib. The TCR sequence derives from a human donor with alopecia areata. The CDR3 loop reads CASSFDSLKQETQYF. In DNA, the CDR3 is TGTGCCAGCAGCTTCGACAGTTTGAAGCAAGAGACCCAGTACTTC.